This entry lists 5 T cell receptor beta chains sequenced from one sample in a study of blood T cells in healthy people across ages. The use of a sample-barcoded 5' primer and a J-beta primer mix characterized a second PCR of roughly 6 to 11 cycles. TCRdb reprocessed the 5' RACE reads with MiXCR, giving one entry per CDR3 protein. The sample yields 1.5 million to 2 million distinct CDR3 sequences, 28% seen once. The sequenced material came from blood. The receptors originated from a woman in her 30s in good health.

The rearrangement links TRBV7-8 to TRBJ2-1, with TRBD2 identical over 7 bases. This CDR3 has 18 residues. CDR1 SGHVS and CDR2 FQNEAQ come from the germline V gene. V trimming: 8 bases; J trimming: 0 bases; junction bases outside the gene matches: 16. The CDR3 DNA sequence: TGTGCCAGCTCGAAGGGAGGGCCGGCCAGAAGCTCCTACAATGAGCAGTTCTTC. This translates into CASSKGGPARSSYNEQFF.

The chain has TRBV5-1 and TRBJ2-3; 8 nucleotides align to TRBD2. Germline CDR1 is SGHRS and CDR2 is YFSETQ. CDR3 length: 16 residues. V shed 0 bases and J 8 bases; nucleotides not matched to a gene: 11. DNA of the CDR3: TGCGCCAGCAGCTTGGTTGGGACTAGTTCGGGCGGTACGCAGTATTTT. Translating it yields CASSLVGTSSGGTQYF.

This clonotype was detected ten times or more. The gene calls are TRBV9 and TRBJ2-5; 7 bases match TRBD2. This CDR3 is 14 amino acids long. V was clipped by 0 bases and J by 5 bases; unmatched bases: 4. CDR1 and CDR2 (germline): SGDLS, YYNGEE. As DNA, the CDR3 is TGTGCCAGCAGCGTAGAGGCGGGGGAGGAGACCCAGTACTTC. This translates into CASSVEAGEETQYF.

The genes are TRBV20-1 and TRBJ2-1; possibly TRBD2 for D (6 bases). Germline V CDR1 and CDR2: DFQATT, SNEGSKA (reference sequence). This CDR3 is 16 amino acids long. V gave up 4 bases and J gave up 1 base, with 17 bases separating them. CDR3: CSAISWDLKSYNEQFF. Written as DNA, the CDR3 is TGCAGTGCTATTAGCTGGGACTTAAAATCCTACAATGAGCAGTTCTTC.

The CDR3 loop reads CASSLGRRGLAGGHGFGEQFF. CDR3 in DNA: TGTGCCAGCAGTTTAGGGCGGCGGGGACTAGCGGGAGGGCATGGATTTGGTGAGCAGTTCTTC. The chain uses TRBV12-3 or TRBV12-4 and TRBJ2-1, with 16 bases matching TRBD2. J was trimmed by 9 bases and V by 1 base; bases with no gene match: 18. CDR3 length: 21 amino acids.